This T cell receptor beta chain was recovered during a study of cytomegalovirus exposure and HLA in healthy donors. Comments on this clone: Its target is not known.

Overall study results and limits: Only CMV serostatus was available as immune exposure information. TCR beta sequences reportedly predicted most subjects' HLA-A and HLA-B alleles accurately. In a later analysis, TCR beta V- and J-gene trimming was associated with a missense DCLRE1C variant.

Vbeta (60) and Jbeta (13) primers were used in the PCR. Measured with immunoSEQ multiplex PCR; TCRdb has only the in-frame clones, and not every one. The repertoire holds about 92,000 clones, with 55% to 75% as singletons. The receptor comes from a young woman in good health and CMV-seropositive. Material: PBMCs.

The CDR3 here is CASSLSGNTGELFF. CDR3 nucleotide sequence: TGTGCCAGCAGTCTAAGCGGAAACACCGGGGAGCTGTTTTTT. This rearrangement joins TRBV27 to TRBJ2-2, with D possibly TRBD2 on 5 matching bases. V lost 5 bases and J 2 bases, leaving 9 bases between the germline ends. The CDR3 consists of 14 residues. Germline loops: CDR1 MNHEY, CDR2 SMNVEV (reference sequence).